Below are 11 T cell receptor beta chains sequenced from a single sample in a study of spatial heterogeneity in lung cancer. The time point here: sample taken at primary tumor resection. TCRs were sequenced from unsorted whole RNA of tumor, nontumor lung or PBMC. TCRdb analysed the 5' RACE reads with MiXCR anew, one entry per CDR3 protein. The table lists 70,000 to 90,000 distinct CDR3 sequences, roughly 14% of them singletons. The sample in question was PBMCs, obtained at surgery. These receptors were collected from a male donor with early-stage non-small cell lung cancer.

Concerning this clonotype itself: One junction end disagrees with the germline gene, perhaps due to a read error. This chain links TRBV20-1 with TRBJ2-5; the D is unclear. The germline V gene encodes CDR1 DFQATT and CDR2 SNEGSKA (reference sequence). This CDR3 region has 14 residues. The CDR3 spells CSALELAAQETQYF. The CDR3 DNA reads TGCAGTGCTTTGGAGCTGGCGGCCCAAGAGACACAGTACTTC.

In DNA, the CDR3 is TGCGCCAGCAGCCCCCTTGTCAATGGTGGGACCAATGAGCAGTTCTTC. Translating gives CASSPLVNGGTNEQFF. The genes are TRBV5-1 and TRBJ2-1; D is perhaps TRBD1 or TRBD2 (5 bases each). The CDR3 is 16 amino acids. With 4 bases removed from V and 6 bases from J, the gap between germline ends came to 20 bases. Germline V lookup: CDR1 SGHRS, CDR2 YFSETQ.

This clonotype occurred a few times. CDR3 nucleotides: TGTGCCAGCAGCCAAGTTAGCGATACGCAGTATTTT. The encoded protein is CASSQVSDTQYF. V is TRBV3-1 and J is TRBJ2-3; D remains unclear. The CDR3 spans 12 residues. Between the trimmed V and J ends, which lost 1 base and 6 bases, there was a span of 5 bases. Germline CDR1 is LGHDT and CDR2 is YNNKEL (reference sequence).

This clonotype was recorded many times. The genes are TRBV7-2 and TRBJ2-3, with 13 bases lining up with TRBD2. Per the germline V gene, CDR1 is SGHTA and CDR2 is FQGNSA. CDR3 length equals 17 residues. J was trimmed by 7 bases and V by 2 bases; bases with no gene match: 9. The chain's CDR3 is CASSLSPGTSGKHTQYF. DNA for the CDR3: TGTGCCAGCAGCTTAAGCCCCGGGACTAGCGGGAAGCATACGCAGTATTTT.

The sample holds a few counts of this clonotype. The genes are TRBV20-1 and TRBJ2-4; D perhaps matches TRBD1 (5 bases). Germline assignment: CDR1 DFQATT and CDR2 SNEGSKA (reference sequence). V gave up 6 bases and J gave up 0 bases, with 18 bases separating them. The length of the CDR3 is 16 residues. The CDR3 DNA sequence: TGCAGTGCGACAGCCCCCAAAGCGCGAGCCAAAAACATTCAGTACTTC. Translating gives CSATAPKARAKNIQYF.

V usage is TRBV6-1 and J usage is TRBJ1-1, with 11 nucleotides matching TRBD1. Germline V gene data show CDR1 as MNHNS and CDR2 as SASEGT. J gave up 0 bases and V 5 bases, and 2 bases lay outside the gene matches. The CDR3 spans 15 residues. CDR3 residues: CASSRTGGMNTEAFF. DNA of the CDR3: TGTGCCAGCAGTCGGACAGGGGGCATGAACACTGAAGCTTTCTTT.

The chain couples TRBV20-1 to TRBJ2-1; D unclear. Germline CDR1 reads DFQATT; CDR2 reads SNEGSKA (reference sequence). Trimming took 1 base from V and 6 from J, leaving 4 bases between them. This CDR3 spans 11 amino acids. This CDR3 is CSARGPNEQFF. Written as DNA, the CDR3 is TGCAGTGCTAGAGGGCCCAATGAGCAGTTCTTC.

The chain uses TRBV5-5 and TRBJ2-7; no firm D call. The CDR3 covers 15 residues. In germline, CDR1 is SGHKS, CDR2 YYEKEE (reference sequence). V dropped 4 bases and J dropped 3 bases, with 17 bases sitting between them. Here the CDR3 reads CASSPNGISGYEQYF. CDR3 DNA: TGTGCCAGCAGCCCTAATGGAATTTCGGGCTACGAGCAGTACTTC.

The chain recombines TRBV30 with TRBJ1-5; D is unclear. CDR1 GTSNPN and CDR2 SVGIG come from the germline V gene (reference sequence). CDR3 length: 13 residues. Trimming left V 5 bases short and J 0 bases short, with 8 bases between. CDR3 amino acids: CAWAVYSNQPQHF. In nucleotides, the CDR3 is TGTGCCTGGGCGGTGTATAGCAATCAGCCCCAGCATTTT. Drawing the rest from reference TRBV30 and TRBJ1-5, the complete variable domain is SQTIHQWPATLVQPVGSPLSLECTVEGTSNPNLYWYRQAAGRGLQLLFYSVGIGQISSEVPQNLSASRPQDRQFILSSKKLLLSDSGFYLCAWAVYSNQPQHFGDGTRLSIL.

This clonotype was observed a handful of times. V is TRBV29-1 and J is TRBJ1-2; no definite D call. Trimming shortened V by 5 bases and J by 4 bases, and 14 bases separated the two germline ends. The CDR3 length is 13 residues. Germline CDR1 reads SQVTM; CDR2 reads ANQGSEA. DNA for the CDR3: TGCAGCGTTAACCGTCTGGGAAGCTATGGCTACACCTTC. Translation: CSVNRLGSYGYTF.

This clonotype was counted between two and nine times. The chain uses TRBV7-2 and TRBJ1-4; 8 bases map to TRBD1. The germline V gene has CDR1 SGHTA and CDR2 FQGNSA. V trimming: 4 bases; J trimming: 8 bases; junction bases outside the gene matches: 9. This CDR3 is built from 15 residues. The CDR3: CASSSSQGDHEKLFF. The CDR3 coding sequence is TGTGCCAGCAGCTCTTCACAGGGGGATCACGAAAAACTGTTTTTT.